This TCR beta chain originates from a study of blood T cell repertoires in COVID-19. The overall study: COVID-19 samples, acute and convalescent, were from the United States, Italy and Spain. Sources were T cells, B-cell-depleted T cells, or PBMCs; the material itself was cDNA or gDNA.

As originally analysed: Reference gene primer amplification in the assay estimated nucleated cell counts. TCRdb keeps only in-frame clones here, not all; method: immunoSEQ multiplex PCR. The V and J calls and clone size are taken from that table; D and trimming were inferred from the DNA. Of roughly 250,000 clones in the sample, nearly 85% were seen once. The CDR3 totals 17 residues. Germline trimming cut 1 base from V and 0 bases from J; bases unmatched to any gene: 5. Germline lookup yields CDR1 LGHDT and CDR2 YNNKEL (reference sequence). This sequence joins TRBV3-1 (or the pseudogene TRBV3-2) and TRBJ1-5, with 8 bases aligning to TRBD1. The receptor's source is a human donor in a cohort sampled during active COVID-19. The sample consisted of peripheral blood. The CDR3 loop reads CASSQGGTGYSNQPQHF. The DNA of the CDR3 is TGTGCCAGCAGCCAAGGGGGGACAGGCTATAGCAATCAGCCCCAGCATTTT.